The next 3 T cell receptor beta chains were all read from a single sample in a study of cytomegalovirus exposure and HLA in healthy donors. The PCR contained 60 Vbeta and 13 Jbeta primers. Some clones are missing from TCRdb's copy, which holds only in-frame ones; the method was immunoSEQ multiplex PCR. There are some 100,000 clones in the sample; roughly 70% occur only once, and about 4.4% lies in the top ten. Material for sequencing was PBMCs. These receptors all come from a woman between 18 and 29 years old in good health and CMV-seropositive.

V gene TRBV4-1 combines with J gene TRBJ2-2; D gene unclear. There are 12 residues in the CDR3. V was pared by 3 bases and J by 7 bases, with 6 bases between. Germline V gene lookup returns CDR1 MGHRA and CDR2 YSYEKL. The CDR3 reads CASSQTGGELFF. DNA for the CDR3: TGCGCCAGCAGCCAGACGGGCGGGGAGCTGTTTTTT.

Points on this clone: The sample contains more than one DNA sequence encoding this CDR3. The chain recombines TRBV6-5 with TRBJ1-1; weak D call: TRBD1 (6 bases). Deletions cut 6 bases from V and 5 bases from J, with 10 bases between. Germline CDR1 is MNHEY and CDR2 is SVGAGI. The CDR3 spans 12 residues. The CDR3 region has the DNA TGTGCCAGCAGACAGGGACGGACTGAAGCTTTCTTT. Translated, it gives CASRQGRTEAFF.

V is TRBV5-4 and J is TRBJ2-1; D not resolved. This CDR3 has 15 residues. With 0 bases removed from V and 1 base from J, the gap between germline ends came to 8 bases. The germline gives CDR1 SGHNT, CDR2 YYREEE (reference sequence). The CDR3 reads CASSLDGESYNEQFF. CDR3 sequence (DNA): TGTGCCAGCAGCTTGGACGGAGAGTCCTACAATGAGCAGTTCTTC.